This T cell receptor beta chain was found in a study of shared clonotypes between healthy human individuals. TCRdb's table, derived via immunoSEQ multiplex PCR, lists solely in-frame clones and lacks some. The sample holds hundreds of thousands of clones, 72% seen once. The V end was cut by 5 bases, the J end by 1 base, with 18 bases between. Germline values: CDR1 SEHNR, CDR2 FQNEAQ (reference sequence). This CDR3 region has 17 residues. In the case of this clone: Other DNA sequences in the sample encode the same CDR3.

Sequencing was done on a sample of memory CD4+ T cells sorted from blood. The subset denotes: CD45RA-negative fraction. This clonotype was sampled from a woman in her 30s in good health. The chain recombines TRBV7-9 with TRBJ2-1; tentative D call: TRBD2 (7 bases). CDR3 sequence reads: CASSPRGGGSSYNEQFF. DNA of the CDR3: TGTGCCAGCAGCCCCAGGGGAGGCGGGAGTTCCTACAATGAGCAGTTCTTC.